The 18 T cell receptor beta chains listed next were all sequenced from one sample in a study of OX40 agonist ivuxolimab in advanced cancers. Sequenced by immunoSEQ multiplex PCR; TCRdb stores in-frame clones only, minus some. Of tens of thousands of clones in the sample, roughly 88% were seen once. The sequenced sample was CD4+ or CD8+ T cells sorted from blood, obtained in a trial of the OX40 agonist ivuxolimab. The source is an adult with an advanced solid tumor such as melanoma, head and neck, liver or kidney cancer.

The gene calls are TRBV7-9 and TRBJ2-1, with D unresolved. The CDR3 has 15 amino acids. The ends were cut back, 4 bases at V and 4 bases at J, with 14 bases in the middle. The germline gives CDR1 SEHNR, CDR2 FQNEAQ (reference sequence). In nucleotides, the CDR3 is TGTGCCAGCAGCTCGCTTTCGGTCGATTACAATGAGCAGTTCTTC. Its protein product is CASSSLSVDYNEQFF.

V and J are TRBV19 and TRBJ2-5; 10 bases line up with TRBD2. Germline V gene lookup returns CDR1 LNHDA and CDR2 SQIVND (reference sequence). The CDR3 length is 18 residues. J was trimmed by 2 bases and V by 1 base; bases with no gene match: 10. The CDR3 sequence: CASSIGPRSGRGQETQYF. Here the CDR3 DNA reads TGTGCCAGTAGTATAGGCCCGAGAAGCGGGAGGGGACAAGAGACCCAGTACTTC.

V and J are TRBV11-2 and TRBJ2-1; unclear D gene. CDR3 length: 10 residues. Trimming shortened V by 5 bases and J by 5 bases, and 1 base separated the two germline ends. CDR1 and CDR2 from the germline V gene are SGHAT and FQNNGV. CDR3 loop: CASSNNEQFF. CDR3 DNA sequence: TGTGCCAGCAGCAACAATGAGCAGTTCTTC.

The gene calls are TRBV6-1 and TRBJ1-2, with 7 bases identical to TRBD1. Unmatched junction bases numbered 0, after V lost 3 bases and J lost 2 bases. The CDR3 sequence is 13 residues long. CDR1 and CDR2 from the germline V gene are MNHNS and SASEGT. The CDR3 DNA is TGTGCCAGCAGTGAGACAGGGAACTATGGCTACACCTTC. Encoded protein: CASSETGNYGYTF.

This chain joins TRBV5-4 and TRBJ2-5; 7 bases are a match to TRBD1. In germline, CDR1 is SGHNT, CDR2 YYREEE (reference sequence). J gave up 5 bases and V 4 bases, and 11 bases lay outside the gene matches. CDR3 length: 15 residues. This CDR3 is CASSGRDSMVETQYF. DNA for the CDR3: TGTGCCAGCAGCGGACGGGACAGTATGGTGGAGACCCAGTACTTC.

V gene TRBV6-1 combines with J gene TRBJ2-2; D uncertain. Per the germline V gene, CDR1 is MNHNS and CDR2 is SASEGT. This CDR3 has 13 amino acids. The CDR3 here is CVGQQPNTGELFF. For the CDR3, the DNA is TGTGTCGGTCAGCAGCCGAACACCGGGGAGCTGTTTTTT.

The chain links TRBV6-5 to TRBJ1-3; D gene uncertain. Trimming stripped 5 bases from V and 4 bases from J, with 9 bases between. From germline, CDR1 is MNHEY and CDR2 SVGAGI. This CDR3 has 13 residues. The CDR3 coding sequence is TGTGCCAGCAGTGAACAGTTAGGAAACACCATATATTTT. Its translation is CASSEQLGNTIYF.

This chain joins TRBV7-8 and TRBJ2-5; 8 bases match TRBD2. Germline assignment: CDR1 SGHVS and CDR2 FQNEAQ. V trimming: 2 bases; J trimming: 1 base; junction bases outside the gene matches: 3. The CDR3 is made up of 15 amino acids. The CDR3: CASSLSLAGQETQYF. The CDR3 nucleotides read TGTGCCAGCAGCTTAAGCCTAGCGGGCCAAGAGACCCAGTACTTC.

This clone showed up just a few times. The chain recombines TRBV5-1 with TRBJ1-1; D is undetermined. Looked up from germline, CDR1 is SGHRS and CDR2 is YFSETQ. V was cut by 1 base and J by 1 base, with 5 bases left in between. The CDR3 is 13 residues long. CDR3 in amino acids: CASSLKANTEAFF. The CDR3 DNA sequence: TGCGCCAGCAGCTTGAAGGCGAACACTGAAGCTTTCTTT. Full variable domain (missing parts from reference TRBV5-1 and TRBJ1-1): KAGVTQTPRYLIKTRGQQVTLSCSPISGHRSVSWYQQTPGQGLQFLFEYFSETQRNKGNFPGRFSGRQFSNSRSEMNVSTLELGDSALYLCASSLKANTEAFFGQGTRLTVV.

The chain has TRBV19 and TRBJ2-5; no clear D gene. The CDR3 runs 16 residues. CDR1 is LNHDA, CDR2 SQIVND, per germline (reference sequence). The V and J ends lost 4 bases and 5 bases respectively, with 20 bases between them. CDR3 sequence (DNA): TGTGCCAGTAGTACGCTCACTCCCGGCGTCGGGGAGACCCAGTACTTC. Its protein is CASSTLTPGVGETQYF.

The chain carries TRBV19 and TRBJ2-4; D might be TRBD1 (7 bases). Germline-derived CDR1 and CDR2 are LNHDA and SQIVND (reference sequence). The CDR3 totals 14 residues. Between the trimmed V and J ends, which lost 6 bases and 8 bases, there was a span of 17 bases. The CDR3 nucleotides are TGTGCCAGTAGCCAGGGGGACGGGAGAGACATTCAGTACTTC. This codes for CASSQGDGRDIQYF. Full variable domain (missing parts from reference TRBV19 and TRBJ2-4): DGGITQSPKYLFRKEGQNVTLSCEQNLNHDAMYWYRQDPGQGLRLIYYSQIVNDFQKGDIAEGYSVSREKKESFPLTVTSAQKNPTAFYLCASSQGDGRDIQYFGAGTRLSVL.

This clone was seen just once. The chain uses TRBV28 and TRBJ2-4; a possible D gene is TRBD2 (5 bases). The V and J ends lost 1 base and 0 bases respectively, with 10 bases between them. The CDR3 is 16 residues long. Germline assignment: CDR1 MDHEN and CDR2 SYDVKM. The CDR3 region has the DNA TGTGCCAGCAGTTTATTCGGGGTCTTAGCCAAAAACATTCAGTACTTC. The encoded protein is CASSLFGVLAKNIQYF.

V and J are TRBV28 and TRBJ2-5; 10 nucleotides align to TRBD2. Trimming took 6 bases from V and 3 from J; bases not matched to a gene: 1. The CDR3 is 13 amino acids. The germline CDR1 and CDR2 sequences are MDHEN and SYDVKM. DNA for the CDR3: TGTGCCAGCAGAACTAGCGGGGAAGAGACCCAGTACTTC. Translated: CASRTSGEETQYF. The full variable domain, in which reference TRBV28 and TRBJ2-5 provide the parts outside the CDR3, is DVKVTQSSRYLVKRTGEKVFLECVQDMDHENMFWYRQDPGLGLRLIYFSYDVKMKEKGDIPEGYSVSREKKERFSLILESASTNQTSMYLCASRTSGEETQYFGPGTRLLVL.

The rearrangement uses TRBV2 and TRBJ2-7; D might be TRBD1 (5 bases). Germline CDR1 SNHLY, CDR2 FYNNEI. Trimming removed 2 bases from V and 7 bases from J, with 12 bases in between. The CDR3 consists of 13 residues. The CDR3 DNA reads TGTGCCAGCAGTGAACAGGGTCCTGGGGAGCAGTACTTC. It translates to CASSEQGPGEQYF.

The CDR3 DNA reads TGTGCCAGCAGCCAAGGGGGGCCGGACAGGGCCTATGGCTACACCTTC. It translates to CASSQGGPDRAYGYTF. The chain carries TRBV14 and TRBJ1-2; 8 bases line up with TRBD1. Trimming removed 1 base from V and 4 bases from J; junction bases left unmatched: 8. Per the germline V gene, CDR1 is SGHDN and CDR2 is FVKESK. The CDR3 is made up of 16 amino acids.

This chain links TRBV4-2 with TRBJ2-3; 7 positions match TRBD1. Germline trimming cut 4 bases from V and 3 bases from J; bases unmatched to any gene: 13. The CDR3 contains 17 residues. Per the germline V gene, CDR1 is LGHNA and CDR2 is YNFKEQ. The CDR3 protein is CASSPEFSRGLTDTQYF. CDR3 DNA: TGTGCCAGCAGCCCCGAATTTAGTAGGGGGCTGACAGATACGCAGTATTTT.

The chain is built from TRBV28 and TRBJ2-4; TRBD2 agrees at 12 bases. Germline V gene data show CDR1 as MDHEN and CDR2 as SYDVKM. The V gene end was trimmed by 6 bases and the J gene end by 9 bases; junction bases not matched to a gene: 3. The CDR3 extends over 13 amino acids. The CDR3, as DNA: TGTGCCAGCAGCACTAGCGGGGGGAGCATTCAGTACTTC. This translates into CASSTSGGSIQYF.

The CDR3: CASSQVPSGTYYTDTQYF. The CDR3 region has the DNA TGTGCCAGCAGCCAAGTCCCTAGCGGGACATATTACACAGATACGCAGTATTTT. The J gene is TRBJ2-3, the V gene TRBV4-2; 9 bases fit TRBD2. The CDR3 has 18 residues. Germline values: CDR1 LGHNA, CDR2 YNFKEQ. V was pared by 1 base and J by 2 bases, with 10 bases of the junction left unmatched.